What follows is one T cell receptor beta chain and its context. The CDR3 has 14 amino acids. Germline-derived CDR1 and CDR2 are SGHRS and YFSETQ. V was cut by 0 bases and J by 6 bases, with 12 bases left in between. The data are from a study of technical replicates of blood from four donors. TCRdb keeps only in-frame clones here, not all; method: immunoSEQ multiplex PCR. The table shows about 16,000 clones, with approximately 86% occurring only once. This sequence joins TRBV5-1 and TRBJ1-1; unclear D gene. This receptor was identified in a human donor in good health. The sample was PBMCs. This CDR3 reads CASSLEEGTPEAFF. CDR3 coding DNA: TGCGCCAGCAGCTTGGAGGAGGGAACCCCTGAAGCTTTCTTT.